The 30 T cell receptor beta chains below were found in one sample sequenced in a study of blood T cell repertoires in COVID-19. TCRdb's copy holds only in-frame clones and misses some; the assay was immunoSEQ multiplex PCR. This sample has approximately 40,000 clones; 70% to 90% occur once, and the top ten carry around 4.5%. Material: peripheral blood. The receptors were sampled from a man aged 55 to 70 with COVID-19, enrolled during active disease.

This chain uses TRBV28 with TRBJ2-3; 11 bases match TRBD1. The CDR3 is 15 residues long. The V and J ends lost 5 bases and 2 bases, in that order; junction bases with no gene match: 3. The germline V gene encodes CDR1 MDHEN and CDR2 SYDVKM. CDR3 protein: CASSGQGATTDTQYF. The CDR3 bases are TGTGCCAGCAGTGGACAGGGGGCTACCACAGATACGCAGTATTTT.

This clone was seen only a few times. The chain joins TRBV5-4 to TRBJ2-2; no clear D gene. The V end lost 4 bases, the J end lost 1 base, and 11 bases lay between the germline ends. This CDR3 has 15 amino acids. Germline V gene data show CDR1 as SGHNT and CDR2 as YYREEE (reference sequence). The CDR3 DNA reads as TGTGCCAGCAGCACCCACTCAGGGAACACCGGGGAGCTGTTTTTT. Translated: CASSTHSGNTGELFF.

J is TRBJ2-7 and V is TRBV5-6, with D possibly TRBD2 on 6 matching bases. Germline values: CDR1 SGHDT, CDR2 YYEEEE. The CDR3 is made up of 12 amino acids. The V and J ends lost 5 bases and 3 bases respectively, with 9 bases between them. The DNA for the CDR3 is TGTGCCAGCAGGGGAGGAAGCTACGAGCAGTACTTC. This encodes CASRGGSYEQYF.

The chain carries TRBV12-3 or TRBV12-4 and TRBJ2-7; a possible D gene is TRBD1 (5 bases). Trimming removed 4 bases from V and 4 bases from J, with 8 bases in between. The CDR3 length is 12 residues. The CDR3 loop is CASSYGQYEQYF. CDR3 nucleotides: TGTGCCAGCAGTTACGGACAATACGAGCAGTACTTC.

The chain joins TRBV13 to TRBJ2-3; 9 nucleotides match TRBD1. With 1 base clipped from V and 2 bases from J, the junction kept 4 bases outside the gene matches. CDR3 length: 16 amino acids. Germline V gene data show CDR1 as PRHDT and CDR2 as FYEKMQ (reference sequence). This CDR3 reads CASSLDGQGITDTQYF. CDR3 sequence (DNA): TGTGCCAGCAGCTTAGACGGACAGGGGATCACAGATACGCAGTATTTT.

This clone is a singleton in its sample. The chain is built from TRBV28 and TRBJ1-5, with a possible D match to TRBD1 (5 bases). Per germline, CDR1 MDHEN and CDR2 SYDVKM. V lost 6 bases to trimming and J lost 2 bases, with 20 bases between them. The CDR3 is 17 residues long. DNA of the CDR3: TGTGCCAGCAGGGGAGGGGTACAGTTCATCGGCAATCAGCCCCAGCATTTT. The encoded protein is CASRGGVQFIGNQPQHF.

The rearrangement uses TRBV28 and TRBJ2-3; possibly TRBD2 for D (5 bases). The CDR3 runs 10 residues. Deletions cut 9 bases from V and 7 bases from J, with 8 bases between. The germline V gene encodes CDR1 MDHEN and CDR2 SYDVKM. The CDR3: CASKDYTQYF. The CDR3 DNA reads TGTGCCAGTAAGGACTATACGCAGTATTTT. Looking up the rest from reference TRBV28 and TRBJ2-3 gives the full variable domain: DVKVTQSSRYLVKRTGEKVFLECVQDMDHENMFWYRQDPGLGLRLIYFSYDVKMKEKGDIPEGYSVSREKKERFSLILESASTNQTSMYLCASKDYTQYFGPGTRLTVL.

The rearrangement joins TRBV9 to TRBJ1-3; no definite D call. Germline-derived CDR1 and CDR2 are SGDLS and YYNGEE. The CDR3 covers 17 residues. The ends were cut back, 1 base at V and 5 bases at J, with 19 bases in the middle. The CDR3 DNA reads as TGTGCCAGCAGCGTAAGCCTCCGCGGGGAGGGTAGAAACACCATATATTTT. This encodes CASSVSLRGEGRNTIYF.

The V call is TRBV4-1, the J call TRBJ2-2; perhaps TRBD1 as D (6 bases). The CDR3 length is 16 residues. Germline loops: CDR1 MGHRA, CDR2 YSYEKL. Deletions cut 3 bases from V and 1 base from J, with 12 bases between. The CDR3 DNA reads as TGCGCCAGCAGCCAGACAGGTGCCATGAACACCGGGGAGCTGTTTTTT. Amino acid sequence: CASSQTGAMNTGELFF.

V usage is TRBV27 and J usage is TRBJ1-2, with D perhaps matching TRBD1 (5 bases). CDR1 and CDR2 from the germline V gene are MNHEY and SMNVEV (reference sequence). V lost 6 bases, J lost 2 bases, and 16 bases lay in between. CDR3 length: 15 amino acids. The CDR3 here is CASSSAGTANYGYTF. DNA of the CDR3: TGTGCCAGCAGCTCGGCCGGGACTGCGAACTATGGCTACACCTTC.

The V and J genes are TRBV28 and TRBJ1-2; D is uncertain. The V and J ends lost 6 bases and 2 bases respectively, with 16 bases between them. Per germline, CDR1 MDHEN and CDR2 SYDVKM. This CDR3 spans 15 amino acids. DNA of the CDR3: TGTGCCAGCAGCTACTCCCGGGAGGCCAACTATGGCTACACCTTC. Protein sequence: CASSYSREANYGYTF.

This chain links TRBV12-3 or TRBV12-4 with TRBJ1-6; the match to TRBD1 covers 7 bases. The CDR3 is 13 amino acids. J was trimmed by 6 bases and V by 5 bases; bases with no gene match: 1. The CDR3 protein is CASSRDSNSPLHF. CDR3 nucleotide sequence: TGTGCCAGCAGTCGGGACAGTAATTCACCCCTCCACTTT.

The chain joins TRBV19 to TRBJ2-2; 12 bases line up with TRBD1. The V and J ends lost 9 bases and 5 bases, in that order; junction bases with no gene match: 4. This CDR3 has 14 residues. Looked up from germline, CDR1 is LNHDA and CDR2 is SQIVND (reference sequence). The CDR3 loop reads CASGTGGRTGELFF. The CDR3 coding sequence is TGTGCCAGCGGGACAGGGGGCCGAACCGGGGAGCTGTTTTTT.

The J gene is TRBJ2-5, the V gene TRBV10-3; D unclear. The germline V gene has CDR1 ENHRY and CDR2 SYGVKD. This CDR3 is built from 12 residues. V gave up 3 bases and J gave up 2 bases, with 4 bases separating them. The CDR3 loop is CAISEQQETQYF. CDR3 nucleotide sequence: TGTGCCATCAGTGAACAGCAAGAGACCCAGTACTTC.

The J gene is TRBJ2-1, the V gene TRBV28; 7 bases are shared with TRBD1. CDR3 length: 14 amino acids. Germline V gene data show CDR1 as MDHEN and CDR2 as SYDVKM. With 5 bases clipped from V and 14 bases from J, the junction kept 15 bases outside the gene matches. CDR3 DNA: TGTGCCAGCAGTCCCCAAACCCCGACAGGGTCCGAGTTCTTC. Protein sequence: CASSPQTPTGSEFF.

J is TRBJ2-6 and V is TRBV6-6; D may be TRBD1 (5 bases). This CDR3 contains 19 residues. The ends were cut back, 5 bases at V and 0 bases at J, with 20 bases in the middle. CDR1 MNHNY and CDR2 SVGAGI come from the germline V gene (reference sequence). The CDR3 coding sequence is TGTGCCAGCAGTCACCGCCTTGGCAGGGCCCTCTCTGGGGCCAACGTCCTGACTTTC. This translates into CASSHRLGRALSGANVLTF.

The CDR3 coding sequence is TGTGCCAGCAGCCAGAAGGACAGGGGGCGTGATCAGCCCCAGCATTTT. Translation: CASSQKDRGRDQPQHF. V and J are TRBV3-1 (or the pseudogene TRBV3-2) and TRBJ1-5, with 11 bases matching TRBD1. This CDR3 comprises 16 residues. Unmatched junction bases numbered 6, after V lost 3 bases and J lost 5 bases. Germline CDR1 reads LGHDT; CDR2 reads YNNKEL (reference sequence).

This clone turned up a few times. J is TRBJ1-2 and V is TRBV5-1; tentative D call: TRBD1 (6 bases). CDR1 is SGHRS and CDR2 is YFSETQ in the germline V gene. V lost 2 bases and J 0 bases, leaving 11 bases between the germline ends. There are 15 residues in the CDR3. In nucleotides, the CDR3 is TGCGCCAGCAGCTTCTCTGGACAGTCTAACTATGGCTACACCTTC. The encoded protein is CASSFSGQSNYGYTF.

CDR3 in DNA: TGCGCCAGCAGCCAAACCCACAGGGAGTCCGAGCAGTACTTC. Translation: CASSQTHRESEQYF. V usage is TRBV4-3 and J usage is TRBJ2-7; perhaps TRBD1 as D (6 bases). V was pared by 2 bases and J by 6 bases, with 14 bases between. This CDR3 region has 14 residues. Germline CDR1 and CDR2: LGHNA and YSLEER.

The table lists this clone with a few counts. The genes are TRBV3-1 (or the pseudogene TRBV3-2) and TRBJ2-7; 9 nucleotides align to TRBD1. The CDR3 is made up of 18 amino acids. Germline loops: CDR1 LGHDT, CDR2 YNNKEL (reference sequence). The junction had 15 bases not matched to a gene; V was cut back by 2 bases and J by 4 bases. CDR3 sequence: CASSQRLFAGQGNYEQYF. CDR3 DNA sequence: TGTGCCAGCAGCCAACGTCTCTTCGCGGGACAGGGAAATTACGAGCAGTACTTC.

The V gene is TRBV7-9, the J gene TRBJ1-2; D ambiguous. CDR1 is SEHNR, CDR2 FQNEAQ, per germline (reference sequence). The V end was cut by 1 base, the J end by 4 bases, with 7 bases between. The length of the CDR3 is 13 residues. The CDR3 nucleotides read TGTGCCAGCAGCTTAGGAGGGTTCTATGGCTACACCTTC. Residues: CASSLGGFYGYTF.

The J gene is TRBJ2-1, the V gene TRBV21-1; the table's TRBD2 call for D was not verified on the DNA. TRBV21-1 represents a pseudogene. This CDR3 spans 15 amino acids. The CDR3 spells CASRGGLEGGNEQFF. As DNA, the CDR3 is TGTGCCAGCAGAGGGGGACTAGAGGGAGGAAATGAGCAGTTCTTC.

The rearrangement links TRBV6-6 to TRBJ2-3; 9 bases line up with TRBD1. V shed 0 bases, J shed 1 base, and the junction held 2 bases outside the gene matches. The CDR3 covers 16 residues. Germline V gene lookup returns CDR1 MNHNY and CDR2 SVGAGI (reference sequence). The DNA for the CDR3 is TGTGCCAGCAGTTACTCTAGGACAGGGGGCACAGATACGCAGTATTTT. Its protein is CASSYSRTGGTDTQYF.

The V call is TRBV28, the J call TRBJ2-7; 7 bases align to TRBD2. The V segment lost 3 bases and the J segment 5 bases; nucleotides outside the gene matches: 4. The length of the CDR3 is 13 residues. Germline CDR1 is MDHEN and CDR2 is SYDVKM. In DNA form, the CDR3 reads TGTGCCAGCAGTTTGGGGGGAGGGGACGAGCAGTACTTC. Its translation: CASSLGGGDEQYF.

This chain joins TRBV19 and TRBJ1-5; 7 bases agree with TRBD1. With 7 bases clipped from V and 8 bases from J, the junction kept 14 bases outside the gene matches. The CDR3 runs to 15 residues. Germline V gives CDR1 LNHDA, CDR2 SQIVND (reference sequence). CDR3: CASTPRTGSAEPQHF. The DNA of the CDR3 is TGTGCCAGTACTCCTAGGACAGGTTCGGCGGAGCCCCAGCATTTT.

This clone came up once. This chain uses TRBV28 with TRBJ2-1; 9 bases are shared with TRBD1. The CDR3 totals 15 residues. V trimming: 4 bases; J trimming: 9 bases; junction bases outside the gene matches: 10. The germline CDR1 and CDR2 sequences are MDHEN and SYDVKM. CDR3 bases: TGTGCCAGCAGTTCGCCGGGACAGGGAGGCGGTGAGCAGTTCTTC. It is translated as CASSSPGQGGGEQFF.

This chain joins TRBV9 and TRBJ1-5; maybe TRBD1 (5 bases). Per the germline V gene, CDR1 is SGDLS and CDR2 is YYNGEE. V lost 4 bases to trimming and J lost 5 bases, with 10 bases between them. CDR3 length: 13 amino acids. In DNA form, the CDR3 reads TGTGCCAGCAGCACAGCGGGGGATCAGCCCCAGCATTTT. Residues: CASSTAGDQPQHF.

This chain connects TRBV5-1 to TRBJ1-1; D unresolved. This CDR3 contains 15 residues. V lost 4 bases and J 3 bases, leaving 16 bases between the germline ends. Germline assignment: CDR1 SGHRS and CDR2 YFSETQ. CDR3 sequence reads: CASSTPGRTHTEAFF. The CDR3 DNA is TGCGCCAGCAGCACCCCGGGTCGAACCCACACTGAAGCTTTCTTT. Complete variable domain (other parts from reference TRBV5-1 and TRBJ1-1): KAGVTQTPRYLIKTRGQQVTLSCSPISGHRSVSWYQQTPGQGLQFLFEYFSETQRNKGNFPGRFSGRQFSNSRSEMNVSTLELGDSALYLCASSTPGRTHTEAFFGQGTRLTVV.

This rearrangement joins TRBV5-6 to TRBJ1-1; D is unresolved. Germline lookup yields CDR1 SGHDT and CDR2 YYEEEE. The CDR3 is made up of 18 amino acids. V was cut by 1 base and J by 0 bases, with 19 bases left in between. For the CDR3, the DNA is TGTGCCAGCAGCTTGCTCGGAGACCTTGGAGTTTTGAACACTGAAGCTTTCTTT. This gives the protein CASSLLGDLGVLNTEAFF.

The gene calls are TRBV6-5 and TRBJ1-5; no clear D. Trimming pared 6 bases from V and 1 base from J, leaving 10 bases between. The CDR3 sequence is 14 residues long. Germline V CDR1 and CDR2: MNHEY, SVGAGI. CDR3 coding DNA: TGTGCCAGCAGAGACTATTCCAGCAATCAGCCCCAGCATTTT. Translating gives CASRDYSSNQPQHF.